A selection of T cell receptor beta chains follows, all from one sample in a study of blood T cell repertoires in COVID-19. Assay used: immunoSEQ multiplex PCR; TCRdb lists only in-frame clones, some missing. The top ten hold roughly 8.4% of the sample, which has 150,000 to 200,000 clones, about 80% seen once. Sequenced material: peripheral blood. The receptors shown here come from a man in his sixties with acute or convalescent COVID-19. CDR3s include the opening cysteine and the closing phenylalanine or tryptophan. D genes are given only for firm matches. Expanded clones are given a class, and other clones once, few, many or no size at all.

>.|TRBD1|TRBV6-5
CASRPDRAEQYF
>few|.|TRBV4-1
CASSQEADYNSPLHF
>.|TRBD2|TRBV9
CASSAAGAGGPDEQFF
>.|TRBD1|TRBV9
CASSAGIRDSSEEQYF
>.|.|TRBV15
CATSREFQGAYNEQFF
>.|.|TRBV7-3
CASSRGGPSTDTQYF
>.|.|TRBV2
CASRTDGTLQETQYF
>.|.|TRBV30
CAWTAGGGGAKLFF
>.|.|TRBV30
CAWTGVLMNTEAFF
>.|.|TRBV29-1
CSVEETGDEQFF
>.|TRBD1|TRBV3-1/TRBV3-2
CASSRGQATYEQYF
>.|TRBD1|TRBV9
CASSVGQGGGNTIYF
>.|TRBD1|TRBV27
CASSRRRGPGNTIYF
>.|.|TRBV29-1
CSVDGVGKELFF
>.|TRBD2|TRBV10-2
CASSAGLGIDTGELFF
>few|TRBD2|TRBV9
CASSTQGLPSYNEQFF
>.|TRBD1|TRBV6-2/TRBV6-3
CASSYIRGVQPQHF
>.|TRBD2|TRBV19
CASNPGGHTGELFF
>.|TRBD1|TRBV29-1
CSVEQGAPYEQYF
>.|TRBD2|TRBV7-8
CASSLREGNVGTGELFF
>few|.|TRBV19
CASSSGPSSYEQYF
>.|.|TRBV7-8
CASSLLRDTSYNEQFF
>.|TRBD1|TRBV4-3
CASSRDRDREKLFF